The 28 T cell receptor beta chains given below trace back to one sample, sequenced in a study of cytomegalovirus exposure and HLA in healthy donors. The study ran its PCR with 60 Vbeta and 13 Jbeta primers. Data came from immunoSEQ multiplex PCR; TCRdb stores just in-frame clones and leaves some out. This sample carries roughly 200,000 clones, around three quarters of them seen once, and the ten largest clones take approximately 2%. The source material was PBMCs. These receptors all come from a man aged 30 to 45 in good health and CMV-seronegative.

The chain recombines TRBV28 with TRBJ2-7; 10 positions match TRBD1. Germline values: CDR1 MDHEN, CDR2 SYDVKM. The J segment lost 11 bases and the V segment lost 2 bases, leaving 12 bases of the junction unmatched. The CDR3 is made up of 15 amino acids. CDR3 residues: CASSLAGTGELRKYF. The CDR3 nucleotides are TGTGCCAGCAGTTTAGCCGGGACAGGGGAATTACGAAAGTACTTC.

The chain employs TRBV7-7 and TRBJ2-2, with 8 bases identical to TRBD2. The CDR3 covers 16 residues. Germline V gives CDR1 SSHAT, CDR2 FNYEAQ (reference sequence). With V trimmed by 2 bases and J by 1 base, 3 bases remained unmatched. CDR3 in amino acids: CASSLRTSGNTGELFF. DNA of the CDR3: TGTGCCAGCAGCTTACGTACTAGCGGGAACACCGGGGAGCTGTTTTTT.

The chain uses TRBV29-1 and TRBJ2-1; 13 nucleotides line up with TRBD2. The V gene's germline CDR1 is SQVTM and CDR2 ANQGSEA. This CDR3 has 17 amino acids. J gave up 0 bases and V 4 bases, and 6 bases lay outside the gene matches. The CDR3 here is CSVAGLAGSSSYNEQFF. The CDR3 nucleotides read TGCAGCGTTGCGGGACTAGCGGGATCCAGCTCCTACAATGAGCAGTTCTTC.

CDR3 nucleotide sequence: TGTGCCAGCAGTACTACAGGGGGCGCGGGCTACACCTTC. This gives the protein CASSTTGGAGYTF. J is TRBJ1-2 and V is TRBV2, with TRBD1 identical over 9 bases. The CDR3 is 13 amino acids. V dropped 5 bases and J dropped 8; count of bases not matched to a gene: 6. Looked up from germline, CDR1 is SNHLY and CDR2 is FYNNEI.

The J gene is TRBJ2-2, the V gene TRBV14, with D unresolved. The CDR3 runs to 17 residues. Trimming removed 3 bases from V and 7 bases from J, with 21 bases in between. CDR1 is SGHDN and CDR2 is FVKESK in the germline V gene. CDR3: CASSHAQFGTLGGELFF. The CDR3 DNA reads TGTGCCAGCAGCCACGCCCAGTTTGGTACCCTAGGCGGGGAGCTGTTTTTT.

The chain uses TRBV5-1 and TRBJ1-1; D may be TRBD1 (5 bases). Germline CDR1 SGHRS, CDR2 YFSETQ. The CDR3 is made up of 15 amino acids. V was clipped by 0 bases and J by 6 bases, with 15 bases between them. CDR3 in amino acids: CASSLGPVWGAEAFF. The CDR3 coding sequence is TGCGCCAGCAGCTTGGGGCCGGTCTGGGGGGCTGAAGCTTTCTTT.

With regard to this clone: Other DNA variants within this sample encode the same CDR3. This chain links TRBV6-5 with TRBJ2-5; 9 nucleotides match TRBD2. Germline CDR1 and CDR2: MNHEY and SVGAGI. The junction had 10 bases not matched to a gene; V was cut back by 6 bases and J by 5 bases. The CDR3 sequence is 15 residues long. The CDR3 loop is CASSSGGGVRETQYF. DNA for the CDR3: TGTGCCAGCAGCTCAGGCGGGGGGGTTCGGGAGACCCAGTACTTC.

V gene TRBV5-6 combines with J gene TRBJ2-7; TRBD2 aligns across 10 bases. Germline CDR1 SGHDT, CDR2 YYEEEE. This CDR3 has 15 residues. V was clipped by 2 bases and J by 2 bases; unmatched bases: 4. CDR3 coding DNA: TGTGCCAGCAGCTTTGGACTAGCGGAGACCTACGAGCAGTACTTC. Protein: CASSFGLAETYEQYF. The full variable domain, with the rest looked up from reference TRBV5-6 and TRBJ2-7, is DAGVTQSPTHLIKTRGQQVTLRCSPKSGHDTVSWYQQALGQGPQFIFQYYEEEERQRGNFPDRFSGHQFPNYSSELNVNALLLGDSALYLCASSFGLAETYEQYFGPGTRLTVT.

This clone turned up a few times. This sequence joins TRBV7-2 and TRBJ1-2; D not certain. The CDR3 is made up of 13 amino acids. Germline assignment: CDR1 SGHTA and CDR2 FQGNSA. V was clipped by 3 bases and J by 6 bases, with 11 bases between them. CDR3 loop: CASSFSREDGYTF. In nucleotides, the CDR3 is TGTGCCAGCAGCTTTAGTCGAGAGGATGGCTACACCTTC.

This chain connects TRBV4-1 to TRBJ1-2; D gene uncertain. V was trimmed by 6 bases and J by 3 bases, leaving 8 bases between them. This CDR3 is built from 12 residues. Germline V gene sequence: CDR1 MGHRA, CDR2 YSYEKL. The CDR3 region has the DNA TGCGCCAGCAGTCGGGAGTACTATGGCTACACCTTC. It specifies CASSREYYGYTF.

This chain uses TRBV9 with TRBJ1-5; weak D call: TRBD1 (5 bases). This CDR3 comprises 14 residues. Deletions cut 5 bases from V and 7 bases from J, with 16 bases between. CDR1 and CDR2 from the germline V gene are SGDLS and YYNGEE. CDR3 in amino acids: CASSPVGVAQPQHF. The CDR3 nucleotides read TGTGCCAGCAGTCCAGTAGGGGTTGCGCAGCCCCAGCATTTT. Filled out from reference TRBV9 and TRBJ1-5, the complete variable domain reads DSGVTQTPKHLITATGQRVTLRCSPRSGDLSVYWYQQSLDQGLQFLIQYYNGEERAKGNILERFSAQQFPDLHSELNLSSLELGDSALYFCASSPVGVAQPQHFGDGTRLSIL.

Comment on this clone: The junction departs from the called germline gene at one end, perhaps through a read error. The chain is built from TRBV5-4 and TRBJ1-2; 8 bases agree with TRBD1. Germline V CDR1 and CDR2: SGHNT, YYREEE (reference sequence). The CDR3 is 16 residues long. The CDR3 DNA reads as TGTGCCAGCAGCACACCTGAGACAGGGGCTGACTACGGCTACACCTTC. Residues: CASSTPETGADYGYTF.

The chain has TRBV19 and TRBJ1-2, with TRBD1 matching 9 bases. The V segment lost 4 bases and the J segment 3 bases; nucleotides outside the gene matches: 15. The germline CDR1 and CDR2 sequences are LNHDA and SQIVND (reference sequence). CDR3 length equals 18 residues. The chain's CDR3 is CASSTNAQGQGGHYGYTF. CDR3 DNA sequence: TGTGCCAGTAGTACAAACGCGCAGGGACAGGGCGGACACTATGGCTACACCTTC.

The chain has TRBV7-9 and TRBJ2-7; a possible D gene is TRBD2 (7 bases). The CDR3 runs 15 residues. CDR1 SEHNR and CDR2 FQNEAQ come from the germline V gene (reference sequence). The CDR3 nucleotides read TGTTCGAGCAGCTTAGGGGGGGGGCTTACCTACGAGCAGTACTTC. This sequence encodes CSSSLGGGLTYEQYF. The whole variable domain, filled in from reference TRBV7-9 and TRBJ2-7, reads DTGVSQNPRHKITKRGQNVTFRCDPISEHNRLYWYRQTLGQGPEFLTYFQNEAQLEKSRLLSDRFSAERPKGSFSTLEIQRTEQGDSAMYLCSSSLGGGLTYEQYFGPGTRLTVT.

The chain uses TRBV28 and TRBJ2-7; possibly TRBD1 for D (6 bases). Germline V gene sequence: CDR1 MDHEN, CDR2 SYDVKM. The length of the CDR3 is 12 residues. Trimming removed 7 bases from V and 2 bases from J, with 9 bases in between. CDR3 nucleotides: TGTGCCAGCAAACCAGGGGCCTACGAGCAGTACTTC. Encoded protein: CASKPGAYEQYF.

J is TRBJ2-7 and V is TRBV7-2, with D maybe TRBD2 (6 bases). V was shortened by 1 base and J by 0 bases, with 10 bases between the two germline ends. The length of the CDR3 is 15 residues. Germline V gene data show CDR1 as SGHTA and CDR2 as FQGNSA. In nucleotides, the CDR3 is TGTGCCAGCAGCTTAGGCGCGGGGAGCTCCTACGAGCAGTACTTC. This gives the protein CASSLGAGSSYEQYF.

This sequence joins TRBV5-6 and TRBJ2-2; 12 nucleotides align to TRBD1. CDR1 is SGHDT, CDR2 YYEEEE, per germline. Unmatched junction bases numbered 12, after V lost 3 bases and J lost 6 bases. The length of the CDR3 is 18 residues. The CDR3 spells CASSSVVVGQGASGELFF. The CDR3 DNA is TGTGCCAGCAGCTCAGTGGTAGTGGGACAGGGGGCCTCCGGGGAGCTGTTTTTT.

J is TRBJ2-2 and V is TRBV7-9; D might be TRBD1 (5 bases). Germline CDR1 SEHNR, CDR2 FQNEAQ (reference sequence). The CDR3 sequence is 16 residues long. Deletions cut 1 base from V and 4 bases from J, with 13 bases between. The CDR3 DNA reads as TGTGCCAGCAGCTTAGGTGGGGCCGTCCGCACCGGGGAGCTGTTTTTT. Amino acid sequence: CASSLGGAVRTGELFF.

The rearrangement uses TRBV5-4 and TRBJ1-1, with D unresolved. This CDR3 contains 13 residues. V lost 2 bases and J 1 base, leaving 6 bases between the germline ends. Germline V lookup: CDR1 SGHNT, CDR2 YYREEE (reference sequence). CDR3 nucleotide sequence: TGTGCCAGCAGCTTCCGGGAGAACACTGAAGCTTTCTTT. Protein: CASSFRENTEAFF.

The chain combines TRBV27 with TRBJ2-5, with 11 bases matching TRBD2. The closer fit of TRBJ2-7 to the DNA end suggests the J call may be wrong. The CDR3 totals 16 residues. Germline V lookup: CDR1 MNHEY, CDR2 SMNVEV (reference sequence). CDR3: CASSSSLAGGIYEQYF. As DNA, the CDR3 is TGTGCCAGCAGCTCATCCTTAGCGGGAGGGATCTACGAGCAGTACTTC.

This rearrangement joins TRBV5-1 to TRBJ2-1; 9 bases match TRBD2. With V trimmed by 4 bases and J by 4 bases, 6 bases remained unmatched. The germline V gene has CDR1 SGHRS and CDR2 YFSETQ. The CDR3 runs to 15 residues. CDR3 in DNA: TGCGCCAGCAGCCTCGGGACTAGCCAATACAATGAGCAGTTCTTC. Protein: CASSLGTSQYNEQFF.

The chain has TRBV9 and TRBJ2-4; 8 bases are shared with TRBD1. This CDR3 has 19 residues. J lost 2 bases, V lost 4 bases, and 17 bases had no gene match. CDR1 and CDR2 (germline): SGDLS, YYNGEE. The CDR3 DNA reads as TGTGCCAGCAGCCTTGACCCGACAGGGGTAGATAAGACCAAAAACATTCAGTACTTC. Translating it yields CASSLDPTGVDKTKNIQYF. The variable domain in full, completed from reference TRBV9 and TRBJ2-4, reads DSGVTQTPKHLITATGQRVTLRCSPRSGDLSVYWYQQSLDQGLQFLIQYYNGEERAKGNILERFSAQQFPDLHSELNLSSLELGDSALYFCASSLDPTGVDKTKNIQYFGAGTRLSVL.

In DNA form, the CDR3 reads TGCAGCGTTGATGGAGGACTGAACACCGGGGAGCTGTTTTTT. This encodes CSVDGGLNTGELFF. The chain has TRBV29-1 and TRBJ2-2, with D tentatively TRBD2 (5 bases). V was trimmed by 3 bases and J by 1 base, leaving 9 bases between them. The CDR3 is 14 amino acids. Looked up from germline, CDR1 is SQVTM and CDR2 is ANQGSEA.

The chain recombines TRBV7-9 with TRBJ1-2; D unresolved. CDR3 length equals 14 residues. CDR1 is SEHNR, CDR2 FQNEAQ, per germline (reference sequence). Trimming left V 1 base short and J 6 bases short, with 12 bases between. The CDR3 is CASSLGWQAHGYTF. CDR3 sequence (DNA): TGTGCCAGCAGCTTAGGGTGGCAGGCACATGGCTACACCTTC.

The V and J genes are TRBV5-1 and TRBJ1-1; 8 bases agree with TRBD1. Germline-derived CDR1 and CDR2 are SGHRS and YFSETQ. J lost 5 bases, V lost 2 bases, and 2 bases had no gene match. This CDR3 is 13 amino acids long. DNA of the CDR3: TGCGCCAGCAGCTTTACAGGGGGAACTGAAGCTTTCTTT. Translation gives CASSFTGGTEAFF.

This chain uses TRBV14 with TRBJ2-3, with 9 bases identical to TRBD2. In germline, CDR1 is SGHDN, CDR2 FVKESK. The CDR3 is 16 residues long. V gave up 2 bases and J gave up 0 bases; unmatched junction bases: 3. CDR3 in amino acids: CASSQIAGVSTDTQYF. The DNA of the CDR3 is TGTGCCAGCAGCCAAATAGCGGGGGTGAGCACAGATACGCAGTATTTT.

V and J are TRBV27 and TRBJ2-3; TRBD2 matches at 11 bases. Germline lookup yields CDR1 MNHEY and CDR2 SMNVEV (reference sequence). The CDR3 contains 17 residues. The V and J ends lost 3 bases and 0 bases, in that order; junction bases with no gene match: 5. The CDR3 sequence is CASSFYGTSGSTDTQYF. CDR3 bases: TGTGCCAGCAGTTTTTACGGGACTAGCGGTAGCACAGATACGCAGTATTTT.

The DNA of the CDR3 is TGTGCCAGCAGCATCCAGGTGAACACTGAAGCTTTCTTT. Its translation is CASSIQVNTEAFF. This chain links TRBV6-5 with TRBJ1-1; D gene ambiguous. The length of the CDR3 is 13 residues. Per germline, CDR1 MNHEY and CDR2 SVGAGI. V was shortened by 6 bases and J by 0 bases, with 8 bases between the two germline ends.